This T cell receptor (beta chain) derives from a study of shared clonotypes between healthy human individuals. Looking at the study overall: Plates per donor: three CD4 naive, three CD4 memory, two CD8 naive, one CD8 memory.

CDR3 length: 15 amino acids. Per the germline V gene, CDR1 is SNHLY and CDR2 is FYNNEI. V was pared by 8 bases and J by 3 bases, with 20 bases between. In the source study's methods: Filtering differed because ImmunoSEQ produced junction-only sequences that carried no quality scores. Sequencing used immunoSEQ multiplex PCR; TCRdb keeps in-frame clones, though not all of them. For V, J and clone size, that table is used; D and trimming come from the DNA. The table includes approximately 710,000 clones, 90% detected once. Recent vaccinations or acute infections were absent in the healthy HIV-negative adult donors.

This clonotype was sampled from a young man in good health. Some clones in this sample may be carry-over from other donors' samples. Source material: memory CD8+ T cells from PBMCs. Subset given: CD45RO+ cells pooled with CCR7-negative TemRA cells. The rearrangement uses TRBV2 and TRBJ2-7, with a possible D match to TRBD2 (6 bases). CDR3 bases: TGTGCCAGCGGCTCCCTCCTGGGCGGGAACTACGAGCAGTACTTC. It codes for CASGSLLGGNYEQYF.